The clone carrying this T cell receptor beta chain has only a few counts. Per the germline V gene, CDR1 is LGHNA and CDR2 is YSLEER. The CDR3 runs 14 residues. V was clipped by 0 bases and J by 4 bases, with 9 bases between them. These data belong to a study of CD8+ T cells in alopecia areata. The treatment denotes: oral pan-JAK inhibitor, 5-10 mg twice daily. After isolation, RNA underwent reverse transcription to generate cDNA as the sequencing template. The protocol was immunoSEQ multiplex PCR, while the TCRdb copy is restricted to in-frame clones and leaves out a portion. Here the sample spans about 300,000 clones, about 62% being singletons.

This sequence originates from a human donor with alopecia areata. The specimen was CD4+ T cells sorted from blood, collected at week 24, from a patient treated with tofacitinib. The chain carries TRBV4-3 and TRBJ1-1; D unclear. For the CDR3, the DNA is TGCGCCAGCAGCCAAGATATTGCGTTCACTGAAGCTTTCTTT. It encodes CASSQDIAFTEAFF.